The next 8 T cell receptor beta chains were all read from a single sample in a study of post-analysis software for immune sequencing data. Study findings and constraints: Patients showed TRBV5-6, TRBV5-1 and TRBV20-1 among roughly 5 TRBV segments more frequent than in controls.

These receptors have no identified antigens. Included in the TCR beta cDNA libraries were unique molecular identifiers. One entry per CDR3 protein results from TCRdb running MiXCR on the PCR reads. The top ten clones hold more than 0.45% of a sample with hundreds of thousands of distinct CDR3 sequences, approximately 30% of them seen once. Sequencing was carried out using blood. The receptors stem from a girl under 18 with multiple sclerosis.

V is TRBV7-9 and J is TRBJ2-2, with D perhaps given as TRBD1 or TRBD2 (5 bases each). V was clipped by 10 bases and J by 0 bases, with 12 bases between them. This CDR3 region has 14 residues. Germline V lookup: CDR1 SEHNR, CDR2 FQNEAQ (reference sequence). CDR3: CAILRGPNTGELFF. As DNA, the CDR3 is TGTGCCATACTACGGGGCCCGAACACCGGGGAGCTGTTTTTT.

In its sample, this clonotype was seen a few times. The chain joins TRBV12-3 or TRBV12-4 to TRBJ2-7, with 9 bases matching TRBD1. Losses at the gene ends were 4 bases for V and 7 bases for J; bases not matched to a gene: 11. This CDR3 region has 15 residues. CDR3 nucleotides: TGTGCCAGCAGTTGGTCCGGGACAGGGCTTCGAGAGCAGTACTTC. Its translation is CASSWSGTGLREQYF.

On this clonotype: Mismatch with germline at one junction end may stem from a read error. This chain joins TRBV10-3 and TRBJ1-2; possibly TRBD1 for D (5 bases). CDR3 size: 14 residues. CDR1 ENHRY and CDR2 SYGVKD come from the germline V gene. The CDR3 bases are TGTGCCATAAGACAGATATCGACTAACTATGACTACACCTTC. The encoded protein is CAIRQISTNYDYTF.

A note on this clonotype: The junction does not match germline at one end; this may be a read error. The V and J genes are TRBV3-1 and TRBJ2-7, with 12 bases fitting TRBD2. Germline V gene data show CDR1 as LGHDT and CDR2 as YNNKEL (reference sequence). The CDR3 covers 16 residues. The CDR3 spells CASSPQTSGRYYGQYF. In nucleotides, the CDR3 is TGTGCCAGCAGCCCCCAAACTAGCGGGAGGTACTACGGGCAGTACTTC.

The chain is built from TRBV28 and TRBJ2-3; a possible D gene is TRBD1 (5 bases). The CDR3 sequence is 15 residues long. The germline CDR1 and CDR2 sequences are MDHEN and SYDVKM. V gave up 6 bases and J gave up 6 bases, with 19 bases separating them. CDR3 bases: TGTGCCAGCAGAAAGGGGCCCAGTCCCTATGATACGCAGTATTTT. Amino acid sequence: CASRKGPSPYDTQYF.

This chain connects TRBV12-3 or TRBV12-4 to TRBJ1-2, with D tentatively TRBD1 (5 bases). The germline V and J ends were trimmed by 3 bases and 2 bases, with 10 bases remaining between them. The CDR3 spans 14 residues. CDR3 region: CASSLRGTNYGYTF. In DNA form, the CDR3 reads TGTGCCAGCAGTTTGAGAGGGACCAACTATGGCTACACCTTC.

There are a few counts of this clonotype. V gene TRBV10-3 combines with J gene TRBJ2-1; the D gene is possibly TRBD2 (5 bases). Per germline, CDR1 ENHRY and CDR2 SYGVKD. The CDR3 runs to 14 residues. V was trimmed by 7 bases and J by 5 bases, leaving 15 bases between them. The CDR3 spells CAIKPDYTHNEQFF. In nucleotides, the CDR3 is TGTGCCATCAAGCCAGACTATACTCACAATGAGCAGTTCTTC.

This chain links TRBV7-7 with TRBJ2-2, with D perhaps TRBD1 (6 bases). Germline V gene sequence: CDR1 SSHAT, CDR2 FNYEAQ (reference sequence). This CDR3 is built from 13 residues. V lost 8 bases and J lost 4, with 11 bases in between. CDR3 in amino acids: CASAGTTTGELFF. Here the CDR3 DNA reads TGTGCCAGCGCCGGGACAACCACCGGGGAGCTGTTTTTT. The full variable domain, its missing parts supplied by reference TRBV7-7 and TRBJ2-2, is GAGVSQSPRYKVTKRGQDVTLRCDPISSHATLYWYQQALGQGPEFLTYFNYEAQPDKSGLPSDRFSAERPEGSISTLTIQRTEQRDSAMYRCASAGTTTGELFFGEGSRLTVL.